Listed below are T cell receptor beta chains from one sample, sequenced in a study of post-analysis software for immune sequencing data. MiXCR, applied by TCRdb to the PCR reads, yields one record per CDR3 protein. The table lists fewer than 850,000 distinct CDR3 sequences, roughly 29% of them singletons, with under 0.7% in the top ten. Material for sequencing was blood. These receptors were taken from a girl under 18 with multiple sclerosis. The CDR3 runs from the conserved cysteine through the conserved F or W. A D gene is named only where the DNA matches it firmly. Not all rows give a size; the values are once, few, many and, for expanded clones, a class.

>TRBV10-3|few|TRBJ1-4|-
CAISVRVEEKLFF
TGTGCCATCAGTGTCCGGGTGGAGGAAAAACTGTTTTTT
>TRBV5-1|-|TRBJ2-4|TRBD2
CASSLEPSGRLAKNIQYF
TGCGCCAGCAGCTTGGAACCTAGCGGGCGTCTAGCCAAAAACATTCAGTACTTC
>TRBV20-1|few|TRBJ2-7|-
CSAGTLQGSYEQYF
TGCAGTGCTGGAACCCTCCAGGGGAGCTACGAGCAGTACTTC
>TRBV7-9|many|TRBJ1-2|-
CASSLRQKYGYTF
TGTGCCAGCAGCCTCAGACAGAAGTATGGCTACACCTTC
>TRBV29-1|once|TRBJ2-5|-
CSVEVRRGHVKETQYF
TGCAGCGTTGAAGTTAGGAGGGGGCACGTGAAGGAGACCCAGTACTTC
>TRBV5-6|few|TRBJ2-5|-
CASSFGQLQETQYF
TGTGCCAGCAGCTTTGGCCAGTTACAAGAGACCCAGTACTTC
>TRBV5-4|-|TRBJ2-1|-
CASSPQGPREQFF
TGTGCCAGCAGCCCGCAGGGTCCCCGTGAGCAGTTCTTC
>TRBV10-3|-|TRBJ2-3|-
CAISAGASTDTQYF
TGTGCCATCAGCGCAGGGGCTAGCACAGATACGCAGTATTTT
>TRBV7-2|many|TRBJ2-3|TRBD2
CASSRTGGRDTQYF
TGTGCCAGCAGCCGGACGGGAGGGCGAGATACGCAGTATTTT
>TRBV5-6|-|TRBJ1-2|TRBD1
CASSLGEWTGSYGYTF
TGTGCCAGCAGCTTGGGGGAGTGGACAGGGAGCTATGGCTACACCTTC
>TRBV5-1|few|TRBJ1-6|TRBD1
CASSLGQGAGSPLHF
TGCGCCAGCAGCTTGGGACAGGGGGCCGGTTCACCCCTCCACTTT
>TRBV10-3|few|TRBJ2-6|TRBD2
CAISAGGTGANVLTF
TGTGCCATCAGTGCGGGGGGAACTGGGGCCAACGTCCTGACTTTC
>TRBV19|-|TRBJ2-6|-
CASSIGLEANVLTF
TGTGCCAGTAGTATTGGGCTAGAGGCCAACGTCCTGACTTTC
>TRBV20-1|-|TRBJ1-5|TRBD1
CSARPWDRPQGNQPQHF
TGCAGCGCGCGACCTTGGGACAGACCTCAGGGCAATCAGCCCCAGCATTTT
>TRBV20-1|-|TRBJ2-7|-
CSASDGVYEQYF
TGCAGTGCTAGTGACGGGGTCTACGAGCAGTACTTC
>TRBV12-3/TRBV12-4|many|TRBJ1-5|-
CASRGDGNQPQHF
TGTGCCAGCAGGGGCGACGGAAATCAGCCCCAGCATTTT
>TRBV11-2|-|TRBJ2-7|-
CASSLDLGLREQYF
TGTGCCAGCAGCTTAGATCTAGGTCTCCGCGAGCAGTACTTC
>TRBV4-1|many|TRBJ2-7|-
CASSHSFSYEQYF
TGCGCCAGCAGCCACAGCTTCTCCTACGAGCAGTACTTC